This T cell receptor (beta chain) came from a study of blood T cell repertoires in COVID-19. Across the study: T cells, B-cell-depleted T cells, or PBMCs provided the cDNA or gDNA that served as material.

In the authors' methods: Estimates of nucleated cell counts were drawn from the amplification of reference gene primers. The data were produced by immunoSEQ multiplex PCR, yet TCRdb's version contains in-frame clones alone and is incomplete. V and J calls and clone size follow that table, whereas D and trimming were derived from the DNA. Seen here are 160,000 or so clones, approximately 81% observed once, and the top ten hold around 5.3%. Participants were aged about 18 to 100 years, lived in under 30 US areas, and enrolled virtually. Assignments of participants to cohorts depended upon their own reported clinical history. Germline lookup yields CDR1 SGHDT and CDR2 YYEEEE. The CDR3 is 15 residues long. V trimming: 3 bases; J trimming: 2 bases; junction bases outside the gene matches: 5.

The specimen was PBMCs or T cells enriched from blood (not recorded which). The sequence was obtained from a woman in her thirties or forties with acute COVID-19. The chain links TRBV5-6 to TRBJ2-5, with 9 bases fitting TRBD1. The CDR3 sequence is CASSSRTGVQETQYF. CDR3 in DNA: TGTGCCAGCAGCTCAAGGACAGGGGTTCAAGAGACCCAGTACTTC.